The source of this T cell receptor (beta chain) is a study of vaccination and CD4 T cells after COVID-19. Study overall: The convalescents comprised six males and four females, two of them Hispanic. Three convalescent patients gave samples at day 14 and days 161 to 241 post-vaccination.

Note on this clonotype: The germline gene is not matched at one end of the junction; a read error may be the cause.

Regarding time point: late sampling 161 to 241 days after vaccination in a few convalescent patients. Using its own MiXCR run on the PCR reads, TCRdb lists one record per CDR3 protein. This table has approximately 30,000 distinct CDR3 sequences, 50% to 65% appearing once. CDR3 length equals 15 residues. Germline CDR1 KGHSH, CDR2 LQKENI. The material sequenced was CD4+ T cells from blood, taken about 7 months after SARS-CoV-2 vaccination. The chain recombines TRBV18 with TRBJ1-2, with TRBD1 as a possible D gene (6 bases). This TCR was recovered from a human donor who had recovered from COVID-19. As DNA, the CDR3 is TGTGCCAGCTCACCAAGAGGGGGTGGAAACTATAGCTACACCTTC. It is translated as CASSPRGGGNYSYTF.